Presented here are 4 T cell receptor beta chains from one specimen sequenced in a study of T cells after yellow fever vaccination. Each CDR3 protein gets one entry after TCRdb re-called the 5' RACE reads with MiXCR. The sample consists of about 350,000 distinct CDR3 sequences, approximately 4% of them appearing once. Sequences were derived from PBMCs, sampled 5 days after the yellow fever booster vaccination. The receptors derive from a man younger than 35 who received the YFV17D yellow fever vaccine.

This clonotype was seen a few times. V gene TRBV6-5 combines with J gene TRBJ2-3; TRBD1 aligns across 9 bases. After removal of 6 bases from V and 2 bases from J, the junction contained 9 bases not matched to a gene. The length of the CDR3 is 16 residues. The germline V gene encodes CDR1 MNHEY and CDR2 SVGAGI. This chain's CDR3 is CASSHHRGQPTDTQYF. The CDR3 DNA reads TGTGCCAGCAGCCACCACAGGGGGCAACCCACAGATACGCAGTATTTT.

The V and J genes are TRBV20-1 and TRBJ2-7; TRBD1 aligns across 11 bases. Germline-derived CDR1 and CDR2 are DFQATT and SNEGSKA (reference sequence). The CDR3 is made up of 16 amino acids. V lost 0 bases and J lost 9; bases outside the gene matches: 13. The CDR3 sequence: CSARDQGRTGGVGQYF. Written as DNA, the CDR3 is TGCAGTGCTAGAGATCAAGGAAGGACAGGGGGCGTCGGGCAGTACTTC.

This clonotype has just a few counts. The J gene is TRBJ2-7, the V gene TRBV12-3 or TRBV12-4; D is ambiguous. The length of the CDR3 is 15 residues. Trimming shortened V by 3 bases and J by 3 bases, and 15 bases separated the two germline ends. The CDR3 loop reads CASSLGRRANYEQYF. The CDR3 coding sequence is TGTGCCAGCAGTTTGGGTAGACGGGCAAACTACGAGCAGTACTTC.

This clonotype has only a few counts. The V and J genes are TRBV2 and TRBJ1-1, with D maybe TRBD1 (6 bases). Trimming removed 6 bases at V and 7 bases at J, with 12 bases between. This CDR3 is built from 12 residues. The germline V gene has CDR1 SNHLY and CDR2 FYNNEI. CDR3 sequence reads: CASRRTAIEAFF. The CDR3 DNA sequence: TGTGCCAGCAGACGGACAGCAATTGAAGCTTTCTTT.